The rows below give T cell receptor beta chains drawn from one sample of a study of T-cell memory formation after mild COVID-19. TCRdb itself ran the 5' RACE reads through MiXCR, one entry per CDR3 protein. The sample records about 88,000 distinct CDR3 sequences, approximately 23% being singletons. The source material was PBMCs or a T cell subset sorted from them (not recorded which). These receptors came from a man aged 18-30 years who had mild COVID-19 (a few samples of this study predate the infection). Cell type and time point are not known. Each CDR3 is given with its conserved first and last residue.

J	V	CDR3
TRBJ1-2	TRBV7-9	CASSPGYYGYTF
TRBJ1-5	TRBV11-2	CASSLGQGGWPQHF
TRBJ2-5	TRBV13	CASSDLAGPTQETQYF
TRBJ2-3	TRBV4-1	CASSQGPEQYF
TRBJ2-1	TRBV7-2	CASSLARGARYNEQFF
TRBJ2-1	TRBV4-3	CASSQDLSGGDNEQFF
TRBJ2-3	TRBV20-1	CSAQPLERGGYTDTQYF
TRBJ2-3	TRBV7-2	CASSPLAVASTDTQYF
TRBJ2-7	TRBV5-1	CASSPQGSMGEQYF
TRBJ1-5	TRBV12-3/TRBV12-4	CASSFGDAPQHF
TRBJ1-5	TRBV9	CASSGGVGNQPQHF
TRBJ2-1	TRBV7-2	CASSSPGLAGESYNEQFF
TRBJ2-2	TRBV4-1	CASSQVAGKNTGELFF
TRBJ2-2	TRBV29-1	CSVTGTGKTGELFF
TRBJ2-5	TRBV7-2	CASSRADRRGETQYF
TRBJ1-5	TRBV19	CASKTPGGNQPQHF
TRBJ1-3	TRBV29-1	CSVERNENTIYF
TRBJ1-1	TRBV24-1	CATSDHRTPGKAFF
TRBJ2-1	TRBV7-9	CASSTGTLSSYNEQFF
TRBJ1-6	TRBV11-2	CASSSGGQGAGSPLHF
TRBJ1-2	TRBV6-5	CASSYSSTVDYTF
TRBJ2-2	TRBV4-3	CASSQDRASGYTGELFF
TRBJ2-4	TRBV28	CASSFRSGQAKNIQYF
TRBJ2-3	TRBV6-5	CASSYGPGQSSSTDTQYF
TRBJ2-7	TRBV2	CASGGASEQYF
TRBJ2-7	TRBV19	CATKTGDLSYEQYF
TRBJ2-5	TRBV6-2/TRBV6-3	CASSYYGAQETQYF
TRBJ2-2	TRBV4-1	CASSQRGASTGELFF
TRBJ1-2	TRBV7-9	CASSPRSANYGYTF
TRBJ2-5	TRBV9	CASSVVSGGTQYF
TRBJ2-1	TRBV2	CASSVSLTGDQDNEQFF
TRBJ1-5	TRBV10-2	CASSDGDRWGSSAPQHF
TRBJ1-1	TRBV27	CASRYAGTGYTEAFF
TRBJ1-1	TRBV6-2/TRBV6-3	CASGTRLGNTEAFF
TRBJ2-7	TRBV29-1	CSVGDSSYEQYF
TRBJ2-2	TRBV12-3/TRBV12-4	CASSSSGGAAGELFF
TRBJ2-3	TRBV7-3	CASSAEQGPDTQYF
TRBJ2-5	TRBV7-9	CASSWGQGQMETQYF
TRBJ2-5	TRBV7-9	CASSLTQGPRTQYF
TRBJ2-1	TRBV5-1	CASSLVGTGEQFF
TRBJ2-3	TRBV5-1	CASSVSGLRSTDTQYF
TRBJ2-1	TRBV9	CASGDVGGNEQFF
TRBJ2-5	TRBV6-5	CASSYRASGGQETQYF
TRBJ2-2	TRBV4-3	CASRQGTGTNTGELFF
TRBJ2-1	TRBV4-3	CASTLDGRGRDEQFF
TRBJ2-2	TRBV20-1	CSARWDRGNTGELFF
TRBJ2-2	TRBV2	CASTTRGYTGELFF
TRBJ2-3	TRBV5-6	CASSLSRGNAADTQYF
TRBJ1-3	TRBV6-1	CASSERWAGNTIYF
TRBJ2-7	TRBV10-3	CAISEVGGTYEQYF
TRBJ2-3	TRBV9	CASSVEGGGVTDTQYF
TRBJ2-3	TRBV20-1	CSAPLGGGANTQYF